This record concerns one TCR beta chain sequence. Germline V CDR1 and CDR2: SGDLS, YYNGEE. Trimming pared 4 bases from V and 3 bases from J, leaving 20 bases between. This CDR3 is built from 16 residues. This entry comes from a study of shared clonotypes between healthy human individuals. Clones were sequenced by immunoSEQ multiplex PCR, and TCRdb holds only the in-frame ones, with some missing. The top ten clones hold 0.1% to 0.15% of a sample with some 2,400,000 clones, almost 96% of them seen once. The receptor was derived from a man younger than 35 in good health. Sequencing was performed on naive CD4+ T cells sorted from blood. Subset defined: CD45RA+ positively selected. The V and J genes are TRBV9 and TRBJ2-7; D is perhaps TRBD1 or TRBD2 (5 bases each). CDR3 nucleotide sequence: TGTGCCAGCAGCCCTAGGTGGGACGGAGCGAACTACGAGCAGTACTTC. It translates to CASSPRWDGANYEQYF.